This T cell receptor beta chain originates from a study of Ad26.COV2.S vaccination and SARS-CoV-2 variants. The table came from immunoSEQ multiplex PCR; TCRdb's copy has only in-frame clones and leaves some out. The table includes over 300,000 clones, 83% detected once. This CDR3 region has 15 residues. CDR1 and CDR2 from the germline V gene are SNHLY and FYNNEI. The ends lost 7 bases at V and 1 base at J; junction bases unmatched: 8. Study observations and caveats: Once vaccination had occurred, spike-specific CD8+ and CD4+ T cell responses reportedly showed substantial breadth. Participants in the vaccine arm had higher spike-specific TCR breadth; placebo recipients had lower. Vaccine and placebo recipients had comparable breadth of non-spike TCRs.

The treatment was: roughly 19 received Ad26.COV2.S at low or high dose, single or two shots; a few received placebo; per-sample allocation not given. Sampling was done on day 63 after the first vaccine or placebo injection. Note on this clone: Its specificity is unknown.

The J gene is TRBJ2-5, the V gene TRBV2, with 8 positions matching TRBD2. Sequencing used peripheral blood, obtained in a trial of Ad26.COV2.S vaccine versus placebo. The sequence was collected from a person between 18 and 59 years old who received the Ad26.COV2.S COVID-19 vaccine or a placebo. In DNA form, the CDR3 reads TGTGCCAGCACGAGTAGCGGGGTATTCCAAGAGACCCAGTACTTC. Encoded protein: CASTSSGVFQETQYF.